This passage covers 25 T cell receptor beta chains from one sample sequenced in a study of technical replicates of blood from four donors. The table came from immunoSEQ multiplex PCR; TCRdb's copy has only in-frame clones and leaves some out. This sample has about 81,000 clones; 81% occur once, and the top ten carry nearly 4%. Sequences were obtained from PBMCs. The receptors originated from a human donor in good health. Some clones in this sample may be carry-over from other donors' samples.

This chain connects TRBV2 to TRBJ1-1, with a weak D call TRBD1 (5 bases). Germline assignment: CDR1 SNHLY and CDR2 FYNNEI. The length of the CDR3 is 12 residues. Trimming took off 6 bases at V and 10 bases at J, with 15 bases between the two ends. The CDR3 sequence is CASRGQIAAAFF. The CDR3 nucleotides are TGTGCCAGCAGGGGGCAGATTGCGGCAGCTTTCTTT.

This clone has just one count. The V and J genes are TRBV6-5 and TRBJ1-3; D may be TRBD1 (6 bases). CDR3 length: 16 amino acids. Germline-derived CDR1 and CDR2 are MNHEY and SVGAGI. V was trimmed by 4 bases and J by 0 bases, leaving 13 bases between them. CDR3 coding DNA: TGTGCCAGCAGTTTATTTCGGACAGACTCTGGAAACACCATATATTTT. This gives the protein CASSLFRTDSGNTIYF.

The chain employs TRBV5-1 and TRBJ2-7; TRBD1 might be the D (5 bases). The CDR3 extends over 14 amino acids. The germline gives CDR1 SGHRS, CDR2 YFSETQ. V was cut by 4 bases and J by 2 bases, with 13 bases left in between. Written as DNA, the CDR3 is TGCGCCAGCAGCATAGGTGACAGTACCTACGAGCAGTACTTC. Translated, it gives CASSIGDSTYEQYF.

V usage is TRBV29-1 and J usage is TRBJ1-2; 8 bases are a match to TRBD1. The J segment lost 8 bases and the V segment lost 7 bases, leaving 9 bases of the junction unmatched. This CDR3 has 12 amino acids. Germline CDR1 is SQVTM and CDR2 is ANQGSEA. The CDR3 nucleotides read TGCAGCGGGAAGACAGGGGTAGGGGGCTACACCTTC. This encodes CSGKTGVGGYTF.

The chain uses TRBV5-1 and TRBJ2-5; 11 bases map to TRBD1. The trim removed 5 bases at V and 3 bases at J, leaving 9 bases unmatched. There are 16 residues in the CDR3. CDR1 is SGHRS and CDR2 is YFSETQ in the germline V gene. CDR3 DNA: TGCGCCAGCAGTCCGGTAGGGACAGGGGGAGAAGAGACCCAGTACTTC. Amino acids: CASSPVGTGGEETQYF.

The gene calls are TRBV11-1 and TRBJ1-2, with 10 bases lining up with TRBD1. Germline CDR1 SGHAT, CDR2 FQDESV (reference sequence). With 3 bases clipped from V and 4 bases from J, the junction kept 5 bases outside the gene matches. The CDR3 loop spans 15 amino acids. This CDR3 is CASSFRDRGPYGYTF. CDR3 coding DNA: TGTGCCAGCAGCTTCCGGGACAGGGGACCCTATGGCTACACCTTC. Full variable domain (outside the CDR3, taken from reference TRBV11-1 and TRBJ1-2): EAEVAQSPRYKITEKSQAVAFWCDPISGHATLYWYRQILGQGPELLVQFQDESVVDDSQLPKDRFSAERLKGVDSTLKIQPAELGDSAMYLCASSFRDRGPYGYTFGSGTRLTVV.

J is TRBJ2-7 and V is TRBV11-1; 7 bases agree with TRBD2. V shed 1 base, J shed 12 bases, and the junction held 12 bases outside the gene matches. This CDR3 contains 14 residues. Germline loops: CDR1 SGHAT, CDR2 FQDESV (reference sequence). This CDR3 reads CASSLGRAGRDMYF. CDR3 nucleotides: TGTGCCAGCAGCTTAGGGAGAGCGGGGCGAGACATGTACTTC.

The chain couples TRBV4-1 to TRBJ1-3, with D possibly matching TRBD1 (6 bases). V was clipped by 6 bases and J by 3 bases, with 18 bases between them. CDR1 is MGHRA and CDR2 is YSYEKL in the germline V gene. The length of the CDR3 is 16 residues. This CDR3 reads CASRRGLGARGNTIYF. The CDR3 DNA reads as TGCGCCAGCAGGCGAGGGTTGGGGGCTCGTGGAAACACCATATATTTT.

The rearrangement links TRBV5-6 to TRBJ2-1; TRBD2 matches 8 bases. V shed 2 bases and J 4 bases; nucleotides not matched to a gene: 11. Germline CDR1 SGHDT, CDR2 YYEEEE. This CDR3 is built from 17 residues. The CDR3 coding sequence is TGTGCCAGCAGCTTTTGGGCTAGCGGGTTCCTTTACAATGAGCAGTTCTTC. Translated, it gives CASSFWASGFLYNEQFF. Variable domain in full (rest from reference TRBV5-6 and TRBJ2-1): DAGVTQSPTHLIKTRGQQVTLRCSPKSGHDTVSWYQQALGQGPQFIFQYYEEEERQRGNFPDRFSGHQFPNYSSELNVNALLLGDSALYLCASSFWASGFLYNEQFFGPGTRLTVL.

The chain recombines TRBV7-2 with TRBJ1-5; the D gene is possibly TRBD1 (6 bases). In germline, CDR1 is SGHTA, CDR2 FQGNSA. Trimming took off 6 bases at V and 7 bases at J, with 13 bases between the two ends. This CDR3 spans 13 amino acids. CDR3 DNA sequence: TGTGCCAGCAGTTTAACAGGGAGCCAGCCCCAGCATTTT. Its protein is CASSLTGSQPQHF.

The chain joins TRBV30 to TRBJ2-3, with a possible D match to TRBD2 (6 bases). Germline V gene data show CDR1 as GTSNPN and CDR2 as SVGIG (reference sequence). The CDR3 totals 13 residues. The V and J ends lost 5 bases and 3 bases respectively, with 12 bases between them. CDR3 nucleotide sequence: TGTGCCTGGGCCGGGAGAGGGACAGATACGCAGTATTTT. Translation gives CAWAGRGTDTQYF. Based on the CDR3 plus reference TRBV30 and TRBJ2-3, the full variable domain is SQTIHQWPATLVQPVGSPLSLECTVEGTSNPNLYWYRQAAGRGLQLLFYSVGIGQISSEVPQNLSASRPQDRQFILSSKKLLLSDSGFYLCAWAGRGTDTQYFGPGTRLTVL.

This clone has more than one count but fewer than ten. The rearrangement joins TRBV5-4 to TRBJ2-5, with a possible D match to TRBD2 (5 bases). Germline CDR1 is SGHNT and CDR2 is YYREEE (reference sequence). The CDR3 is 12 amino acids. Trimming removed 3 bases at V and 5 bases at J, with 8 bases between. The CDR3 spells CASSSPGETQYF. The CDR3 DNA reads as TGTGCCAGCAGCTCCCCGGGGGAGACCCAGTACTTC.

The chain is built from TRBV29-1 and TRBJ2-1; D is undetermined. Germline-derived CDR1 and CDR2 are SQVTM and ANQGSEA. V was cut by 6 bases and J by 6 bases, with 12 bases left in between. The CDR3 runs to 12 residues. The DNA for the CDR3 is TGCAGCGTGCCCTCGGTTGGCAATGAGCAGTTCTTC. Translating gives CSVPSVGNEQFF.

The CDR3 sequence is CASSYRETYEQYF. The CDR3 DNA sequence: TGCGCCAGCAGCTACAGGGAGACCTACGAGCAGTACTTC. J is TRBJ2-7 and V is TRBV4-1; possibly TRBD1 for D (6 bases). Per the germline V gene, CDR1 is MGHRA and CDR2 is YSYEKL. The germline V and J ends were trimmed by 5 bases and 2 bases, with 10 bases remaining between them. This CDR3 is 13 amino acids long.

The rearrangement links TRBV5-1 to TRBJ2-1; D might be TRBD2 (6 bases). V shed 6 bases and J shed 5 bases, with 15 bases lying between them. Per germline, CDR1 SGHRS and CDR2 YFSETQ. This CDR3 contains 14 residues. Here the CDR3 DNA reads TGCGCCAGCACCCTAAGGACTACCAACAATGAGCAGTTCTTC. Translating it yields CASTLRTTNNEQFF.

V usage is TRBV5-6 and J usage is TRBJ1-6, with D possibly matching TRBD1 (5 bases). Germline assignment: CDR1 SGHDT and CDR2 YYEEEE. V was pared by 5 bases and J by 4 bases, with 10 bases between. CDR3 length equals 14 residues. The DNA for the CDR3 is TGTGCCAGCAGTTTAGACAGATATAATTCACCCCTCCACTTT. This encodes CASSLDRYNSPLHF.

This clone was detected a few times. The chain joins TRBV4-2 to TRBJ2-1; 7 bases line up with TRBD1. Germline values: CDR1 LGHNA, CDR2 YNFKEQ. This CDR3 is built from 14 residues. Losses at the gene ends were 0 bases for V and 7 bases for J; bases not matched to a gene: 3. The CDR3 sequence is CASSQEGQRNEQFF. The CDR3 region has the DNA TGTGCCAGCAGCCAAGAGGGACAGAGGAATGAGCAGTTCTTC.

The rearrangement joins TRBV6-6 to TRBJ2-1; D not resolved. This CDR3 contains 14 residues. Trimming removed 4 bases at V and 5 bases at J, with 12 bases between. Germline assignment: CDR1 MNHNY and CDR2 SVGAGI (reference sequence). CDR3 sequence (DNA): TGTGCCAGCAGTTCCCCTGAAGCGCACAATGAGCAGTTCTTC. This translates into CASSSPEAHNEQFF.

This chain uses TRBV6-5 with TRBJ1-1, with D perhaps matching TRBD1 (6 bases). Germline CDR1 is MNHEY and CDR2 is SVGAGI. The CDR3 runs 13 residues. The germline V and J ends were trimmed by 9 bases and 5 bases, with 16 bases remaining between them. The CDR3 DNA reads TGTGCCAGGTCCCGGACAGTTTGTACTGAAGCTTTCTTT. Encoded protein: CARSRTVCTEAFF.

V and J are TRBV7-9 and TRBJ1-5; D uncertain. Germline V gene data show CDR1 as SEHNR and CDR2 as FQNEAQ (reference sequence). Trimming cost V 3 bases and J 2 bases, with 5 bases left between them. The CDR3 has 13 residues. The CDR3, as DNA: TGTGCCAGCAGCTTGCAGGGCAATCAGCCCCAGCATTTT. Its translation is CASSLQGNQPQHF. Together with reference TRBV7-9 and TRBJ1-5, the CDR3 gives the full variable domain: DTGVSQNPRHKITKRGQNVTFRCDPISEHNRLYWYRQTLGQGPEFLTYFQNEAQLEKSRLLSDRFSAERPKGSFSTLEIQRTEQGDSAMYLCASSLQGNQPQHFGDGTRLSIL.

This rearrangement joins TRBV30 to TRBJ2-7; 8 nucleotides align to TRBD1. The J segment lost 1 base and the V segment lost 3 bases, leaving 5 bases of the junction unmatched. In germline, CDR1 is GTSNPN, CDR2 SVGIG (reference sequence). This CDR3 comprises 14 residues. The CDR3 DNA sequence: TGTGCCTGGAGCGAACAGGGGGATTCCTACGAGCAGTACTTC. Protein sequence: CAWSEQGDSYEQYF.

This chain joins TRBV6-1 and TRBJ1-1; the D is unclear. V was clipped by 3 bases and J by 10 bases, with 9 bases between them. Germline V gene sequence: CDR1 MNHNS, CDR2 SASEGT. This CDR3 contains 11 residues. CDR3 coding DNA: TGTGCCAGCAGTGAGTTCGAGCGAGCTTTCTTT. Translated: CASSEFERAFF.

The chain carries TRBV10-3 and TRBJ1-6; 10 nucleotides match TRBD1. The V gene's germline CDR1 is ENHRY and CDR2 SYGVKD. The CDR3 sequence is 14 residues long. The V segment lost 2 bases and the J segment 8 bases; nucleotides outside the gene matches: 0. Here the CDR3 reads CAISEGQGDSPLHF. For the CDR3, the DNA is TGTGCCATCAGTGAGGGACAGGGGGATTCACCCCTCCACTTT.

This chain links TRBV4-1 with TRBJ1-2; D is undetermined. CDR1 is MGHRA, CDR2 YSYEKL, per germline. V shed 5 bases and J shed 3 bases, with 13 bases lying between them. The CDR3 covers 14 residues. The CDR3, as DNA: TGCGCCAGCAGCTACCCGGGAGGAGACTATGGCTACACCTTC. This encodes CASSYPGGDYGYTF.

Notes on this clone: Other nucleotide sequences from this sample produce the same CDR3. The chain is built from TRBV7-3 and TRBJ2-3; D remains ambiguous. Germline V gene lookup returns CDR1 SGHTA and CDR2 FQGTGA. V lost 6 bases and J lost 1, with 11 bases in between. This CDR3 has 14 amino acids. CDR3 sequence: CASSLRLGTDTQYF. CDR3 DNA: TGTGCCAGCAGTTTACGGCTAGGCACAGATACGCAGTATTTT.